This T cell receptor (beta chain) was recorded in a study of OX40 agonist ivuxolimab in advanced cancers. Study-wide context: Ivuxolimab was a fully human IgG2 agonistic monoclonal antibody targeting the costimulatory receptor OX40 (CD134). Prior anti-PD-1, anti-PD-L1 or anti-CTLA-4 therapy was permitted, and about 40% of dose-escalation patients had received checkpoint inhibitors. The monotherapy dose-escalation portion (N = 52 patients) of the phase I ivuxolimab trial is reported in the paper. Of the approximately 50 dose-escalation patients, hepatocellular carcinoma was present in approximately 20, melanoma in roughly 15, renal cell carcinoma in 9 and head and neck cancer in 9. Partial responses occurred in three dose-escalation patients, of whom one had hepatocellular carcinoma and two had cutaneous melanoma. Intravenous ivuxolimab was administered to patients every 2 weeks at six dose levels: 0.01, 0.1, 0.3, 1.5, 3 and 10 mg/kg. The purpose of peripheral TCRbeta sequencing was to test whether ivuxolimab changed TCR sequence diversity and led to clonal T-cell expansion. The dose-escalation cohort was about 83% male with a mean age of 60 years, ranging from roughly 20 to 80.

The trial excluded patients who had a history of autoimmune disease or were on systemic immunosuppression. Peripheral blood for TCR sequencing was drawn from every dose cohort at baseline, at cycle 4 day 1 and at cycle 7 day 1. The samples were drawn from a first-in-human, open-label, multicenter phase I dose-escalation trial of ivuxolimab. The trial enrolled adults with locally advanced or metastatic head and neck squamous cell, hepatocellular, melanoma or renal cell carcinoma. Before TCR sequencing, CD4+ T cells and CD8+ T cells from peripheral blood were sorted into separate populations. Trimming costs V 6 bases and J 0 bases, and their ends lie 12 bases apart. From cysteine to phenylalanine, the CDR3 is 14 amino acids long. The kept DNA is CDR3 alone, 42 bases in frame from the first base. CDR1 MRHNA and CDR2 SNTAGT were looked up in the germline V gene. Genomic DNA was isolated from the sorted cells so that the TCRbeta CDR3 region could be sequenced. TCRbeta CDR3 regions were sequenced using the immunoSEQ Assay. The table comes from immuneACCESS by way of TCRdb, which keeps in-frame sequences with V and J called. Part of the clones is missing from these tables; in studies checked, under half for an unresolved V gene and the rest for unknown reasons. The table for this sample lists just under 85,000 clones; approximately 88% of them were counted only once. Less than 3% of the sample belongs to the ten largest clones.

Of note for this clone: The clone's antigen remains unknown. Nothing much larger sits one base from this clone, and base qualities are not available.

Beyond this particular receptor, the publication reports: At doses from 0.1 to 3.0 mg/kg, clonal expansion was seen in both CD4+ and CD8+ blood T cells between baseline and week 6. Low levels of normalized T-cell clonal expansion were also shown by some nonresponding patients. After ivuxolimab, expanded clones were on average more numerous among CD8+ T cells than among CD4+ T cells. Antigen specificity was not determined for the clonally expanded peripheral T cells. In the 0.1-3.0 mg/kg groups, partial responders had among the lowest normalized peripheral clonal expansion, particularly in CD8+ T cells.

The receptor was derived from an adult with an advanced solid tumor such as melanoma, head and neck, liver or kidney cancer. Sequences were derived from CD4+ or CD8+ T cells sorted from blood, sampled in a trial of the OX40 agonist ivuxolimab. The chain is made from TRBV6-4 and TRBJ2-7; the D gene lacks a confident call. The bases are TGTGCCAGCAGCTCGGTCCCCGGCTCCTACGAGCAGTACTTC. Its protein reads: CASSSVPGSYEQYF.